This TCR beta chain was identified during a study of blood T cell repertoires in COVID-19. TCRdb keeps only in-frame clones here, not all; method: immunoSEQ multiplex PCR. Of more than 95,000 clones detected, 81% appear once; the ten largest clones hold over 9%. V lost 3 bases to trimming and J lost 4 bases, with 13 bases between them. The CDR3 covers 13 residues. The V gene's germline CDR1 is GTSNPN and CDR2 SVGIG (reference sequence). The source material was peripheral blood. The chain is built from TRBV30 and TRBJ2-7; D is possibly TRBD2 (5 bases). This sequence originates from a woman in her 70s with acute or convalescent COVID-19. The CDR3 DNA reads as TGTGCCTGGAGCCGGGGAACACGTTACGAGCAGTACTTC. It translates to CAWSRGTRYEQYF.